These T cell receptor beta chains were read from a single sample in a study of beta chain features in type 1 diabetes. Method: immunoSEQ multiplex PCR; TCRdb's copy keeps in-frame clones and lacks some. The data contain hundreds of thousands of clones, around 65% of them singletons. Sequenced: naive CD4+ T cells from blood. These receptors were obtained from a man in his thirties or forties in good health. The CDR3 runs from the conserved cysteine through the conserved F or W. Fields, in order: CDR3 DNA, CDR3 protein, V gene, J gene, clone size, D gene. The D gene is left open where the match is weak. Rows give clone size only sometimes, using once, few, many, or a class for an expanded clone.

TGTGCCAGCGGCTCGGGTAACACCGGGGAGCTGTTTTTT	CASGSGNTGELFF	TRBV6-1	TRBJ2-2	-	-
TGTGCCAGCAGCTTAACCGGGACTAGCGGCACAGATACGCAGTATTTT	CASSLTGTSGTDTQYF	TRBV7-8	TRBJ2-3	-	TRBD2
TGCAGCGTTGAAGACCGGGGTGAAAAACTGTTTTTT	CSVEDRGEKLFF	TRBV29-1	TRBJ1-4	-	-
TGTGCCAGCAGCCCCCGGACTGGGGCGGGGACCCAGTACTTC	CASSPRTGAGTQYF	TRBV9	TRBJ2-5	-	-
TGTGCCAGCTCATCACGAGGGACAGGGGGCGCAGATACGCAGTATTTT	CASSSRGTGGADTQYF	TRBV9	TRBJ2-3	once	TRBD1
TGTGCCAGCAGCTTTCGGCCGAATGAGCAGTTCTTC	CASSFRPNEQFF	TRBV7-2	TRBJ2-1	-	-
TGTGCCACGCGTCAAGCGGTCCTGGGTGAGCAGTTCTTC	CATRQAVLGEQFF	TRBV11-2	TRBJ2-1	-	-
TGTGCCAGCAGTCATAACGGGATTCTCCCGGAGCAGTTCTTC	CASSHNGILPEQFF	TRBV14	TRBJ2-1	-	-
TGCAGCGTTGAGGGACTCCTGAACACCGGGGAGCTGTTTTTT	CSVEGLLNTGELFF	TRBV29-1	TRBJ2-2	-	-
TGTGCCAGCAGGCGAGGGGTATCTGGAAACACCATATATTTT	CASRRGVSGNTIYF	TRBV28	TRBJ1-3	few	-
TGTGCCAGCAGTCCAGAGCGGGACAGGGGACAAGAGACCCAGTACTTC	CASSPERDRGQETQYF	TRBV27	TRBJ2-5	-	TRBD1
TGTGCCTGGAGTGTGGGCAAACCACCAGATACGCAGTATTTT	CAWSVGKPPDTQYF	TRBV30	TRBJ2-3	-	-
TGTGCCAGCAGCGTAGCCGGGAGGGCGCAAGAGCAGTACTTC	CASSVAGRAQEQYF	TRBV9	TRBJ2-7	few	TRBD2
TGTGCCAGCTCACCCGGGACTAGCGGGGGGCCTGAGTATTTT	CASSPGTSGGPEYF	TRBV18	TRBJ2-3	-	TRBD2
TGCGCCAGCAGCTTGGATCCTGGCGGAACCTACGAGCAGTACTTC	CASSLDPGGTYEQYF	TRBV5-1	TRBJ2-7	once	-
TGTGCCAGCTCACCAATCCTAGCGGGAGGGCCCTACGAGCAGTACTTC	CASSPILAGGPYEQYF	TRBV18	TRBJ2-7	-	TRBD2
TGTGCCTCCGCCAGGAACAGGGAATACAATGAGCAGTTCTTC	CASARNREYNEQFF	TRBV30	TRBJ2-1	-	-
TGTGCCAGCAGCTCCATGGCGGGGGCAAATGAGCAGTTCTTC	CASSSMAGANEQFF	TRBV9	TRBJ2-1	-	-
TGTGCCAGCAGCCCCGGGGAAGCCAAAAACATTCAGTACTTC	CASSPGEAKNIQYF	TRBV4-2	TRBJ2-4	-	-
TGTGCCAGCAGCTCGCTCTACGAGCAGTACTTC	CASSSLYEQYF	TRBV7-2	TRBJ2-7	-	-
TGTGCCTGGAGTAGGGTTTTGGGCAATCAGCCCCAGCATTTT	CAWSRVLGNQPQHF	TRBV30	TRBJ1-5	-	-
TGCAGCGTTGAGTCTAGCGGCACAGATACGCAGTATTTT	CSVESSGTDTQYF	TRBV29-1	TRBJ2-3	few	-
TGTGCCTCCGGCGGGGGCCGGGGCAATCAGCCCCAGCATTTT	CASGGGRGNQPQHF	TRBV30	TRBJ1-5	few	-